This T cell receptor (beta chain) was sequenced in a study of blood T cell repertoires in COVID-19. Study summary: Samples taken during acute and convalescent COVID-19 were collected in the United States, Italy and Spain. In each case, the material was cDNA or gDNA derived from T cells, B-cell-depleted T cells, or PBMCs.

TCRdb's table, derived via immunoSEQ multiplex PCR, lists solely in-frame clones and lacks some. Of 200,000 to 250,000 clones in the sample, about three quarters are singletons; the top ten hold under 8.5%. The CDR3 sequence is 14 residues long. The germline gives CDR1 MNHNS, CDR2 SASEGT. V was pared by 1 base and J by 7 bases, with 13 bases between. The gene calls are TRBV6-1 and TRBJ1-2, with D uncertain. Sequencing was carried out using peripheral blood. This receptor was taken from a woman between 70 and 85 years old with acute or convalescent COVID-19. CDR3 loop: CASSEVAGGLGYTF. The CDR3 DNA reads as TGTGCCAGCAGTGAAGTAGCAGGCGGACTTGGCTACACCTTC.